Below, 19 T cell receptor beta chains from the same sample are listed, as sequenced in a study of blood T cells in healthy people across ages. It was with a sample-barcoded 5' primer and a J-beta primer mix that a second PCR of roughly 7 to 12 cycles was run. TCRdb used MiXCR to reprocess the 5' RACE reads, holding one entry per CDR3 protein. The sample carries fewer than 1 million distinct CDR3 sequences, under 55% recorded once. The source material was blood. Source of these receptors: a man in his fifties or sixties in good health.

On this clonotype itself: A read error may be the cause here, since a much bigger clone is one base away. The J gene is TRBJ1-2, the V gene TRBV6-2 or TRBV6-3; D not certain. The CDR3 is made up of 12 amino acids. In germline, CDR1 is MNHEY, CDR2 SVGEGT. The germline V and J ends were trimmed by 4 bases and 5 bases, with 8 bases remaining between them. The CDR3 DNA reads TGTGCCAGCAGTTCCGAACTTTATGGCTACACCTTC. This translates into CASSSELYGYTF.

This clonotype occurred a few times. V gene TRBV4-3 combines with J gene TRBJ1-4, with TRBD1 matching 8 bases. The CDR3 has 15 residues. Trimming at V came to 1 base and at J to 8 bases, leaving 6 bases not matched to a gene. The germline V gene encodes CDR1 LGHNA and CDR2 YSLEER. The CDR3 region has the DNA TGCGCCAGCAGCCAAGTCGGGGACAGGAGCGAAAAACTGTTTTTT. Translated, it gives CASSQVGDRSEKLFF.

The chain links TRBV20-1 to TRBJ2-5; unclear D gene. The V end lost 4 bases, the J end lost 3 bases, and 12 bases lay between the germline ends. Germline lookup yields CDR1 DFQATT and CDR2 SNEGSKA (reference sequence). This CDR3 has 13 residues. The CDR3, as DNA: TGCAGTGCTACTCGGATAGAAAAAGAGACCCAGTACTTC. Its protein product is CSATRIEKETQYF.

The rearrangement joins TRBV28 to TRBJ2-4; D might be TRBD1 (5 bases). The ends were cut back, 5 bases at V and 1 base at J, with 12 bases in the middle. The CDR3 sequence is 15 residues long. Germline V gene lookup returns CDR1 MDHEN and CDR2 SYDVKM. The CDR3 spells CASSRRDLAKNIQYF. The CDR3 DNA reads as TGTGCCAGCAGTCGCAGGGATTTGGCCAAAAACATTCAGTACTTC. Full variable domain (missing parts from reference TRBV28 and TRBJ2-4): DVKVTQSSRYLVKRTGEKVFLECVQDMDHENMFWYRQDPGLGLRLIYFSYDVKMKEKGDIPEGYSVSREKKERFSLILESASTNQTSMYLCASSRRDLAKNIQYFGAGTRLSVL.

This clonotype appeared a few times. The rearrangement uses TRBV9 and TRBJ2-1, with 8 bases fitting TRBD2. The germline V gene encodes CDR1 SGDLS and CDR2 YYNGEE. The CDR3 contains 18 residues. With 3 bases clipped from V and 2 bases from J, the junction kept 13 bases outside the gene matches. CDR3 bases: TGTGCCAGCAGCGCATCTCTCCAGACGGGGGGGCCCTACAATGAGCAGTTCTTC. It codes for CASSASLQTGGPYNEQFF.

Many counts were recorded for this clonotype. The J gene is TRBJ2-7, the V gene TRBV5-1; no clear D. The CDR3 has 14 residues. Per germline, CDR1 SGHRS and CDR2 YFSETQ. The V and J ends lost 2 bases and 7 bases respectively, with 16 bases between them. CDR3 in amino acids: CASSFGGDVPEQYF. For the CDR3, the DNA is TGCGCCAGCAGCTTTGGTGGGGATGTACCTGAGCAGTACTTC.

Ten or more counts support this clonotype. The chain employs TRBV7-2 and TRBJ2-5, with D hard to call. CDR1 SGHTA and CDR2 FQGNSA come from the germline V gene. Trimming stripped 5 bases from V and 5 bases from J, with 9 bases between. CDR3 size: 12 residues. The CDR3 here is CASSLGRETQYF. As DNA, the CDR3 is TGTGCCAGCAGCCTAGGGCGGGAGACCCAGTACTTC.

The V and J genes are TRBV27 and TRBJ1-2; 10 positions agree with TRBD1. Germline V gene sequence: CDR1 MNHEY, CDR2 SMNVEV (reference sequence). This CDR3 is 15 amino acids long. Trimming removed 6 bases from V and 3 bases from J; junction bases left unmatched: 7. CDR3 coding DNA: TGTGCCAGCAGCTTTGGGGGGACAGGGGACTATGGCTACACCTTC. This sequence encodes CASSFGGTGDYGYTF.

V and J are TRBV20-1 and TRBJ1-1, with a tentative D call TRBD1 (5 bases). The CDR3 contains 14 residues. Trimming took off 3 bases at V and 4 bases at J, with 15 bases between the two ends. Germline V gives CDR1 DFQATT, CDR2 SNEGSKA (reference sequence). This chain's CDR3 is CSARGGSGGTEAFF. The CDR3 nucleotides read TGCAGTGCTAGGGGGGGGAGTGGCGGCACTGAAGCTTTCTTT.

This chain uses TRBV4-1 with TRBJ2-7; 7 bases line up with TRBD2. The end of the DNA fits TRBJ2-5 better, so the J call may be wrong. Germline assignment: CDR1 MGHRA and CDR2 YSYEKL. This CDR3 is built from 15 residues. The chain's CDR3 is CASSQEWKAGETQYF. CDR3 bases: TGCGCCAGCAGCCAAGAGTGGAAAGCGGGGGAGACCCAGTACTTC.

This chain connects TRBV9 to TRBJ2-4; TRBD1 matches at 9 bases. The end of the DNA is better explained by TRBJ2-5, so the J call may be wrong. The germline CDR1 and CDR2 sequences are SGDLS and YYNGEE. The CDR3 length is 14 residues. The DNA for the CDR3 is TGTGCCAGCACCTCCGGGACAGGGCGAGAGACCCAGTACTTC. It yields the protein CASTSGTGRETQYF.

CDR3: CASSLGGTGSSYNSPLHF. The CDR3, as DNA: TGCGCCAGCAGCTTGGGCGGGACAGGGAGCTCCTATAATTCACCCCTCCACTTT. V and J are TRBV5-1 and TRBJ1-6; 9 bases agree with TRBD1. V shed 0 bases, J shed 0 bases, and the junction held 4 bases outside the gene matches. Germline V gene lookup returns CDR1 SGHRS and CDR2 YFSETQ. This CDR3 has 18 amino acids.

The V call is TRBV6-2 or TRBV6-3, the J call TRBJ2-1, with unresolved D. V was clipped by 8 bases and J by 5 bases, with 4 bases between them. CDR1 MNHEY and CDR2 SVGEGT come from the germline V gene. The CDR3 length is 10 residues. The CDR3 sequence is CASGHNEQFF. CDR3 coding DNA: TGTGCCAGCGGCCACAATGAGCAGTTCTTC.

In this sample, this clonotype turned up a few times. The rearrangement links TRBV6-5 to TRBJ1-1; 7 positions agree with TRBD1. The CDR3 loop spans 13 amino acids. V was clipped by 5 bases and J by 7 bases; unmatched bases: 7. CDR1 and CDR2 from the germline V gene are MNHEY and SVGAGI. CDR3 nucleotides: TGTGCCAGCAGTAAAGACAGGGCAGGTGAAGCTTTCTTT. Encoded protein: CASSKDRAGEAFF.

There are a few counts of this clonotype. The chain links TRBV14 to TRBJ2-7; 7 nucleotides agree with TRBD1. The CDR3 contains 15 residues. Germline V CDR1 and CDR2: SGHDN, FVKESK. After removal of 3 bases from V and 0 bases from J, the junction contained 5 bases not matched to a gene. The CDR3 DNA reads as TGTGCCAGCAGCCAGGGGGCAGGGGGCTCCTACGAGCAGTACTTC. It yields the protein CASSQGAGGSYEQYF.

This clonotype was detected only a few times. The chain is built from TRBV5-1 and TRBJ2-1, with D possibly being TRBD2 (5 bases). In germline, CDR1 is SGHRS, CDR2 YFSETQ. The CDR3 consists of 15 residues. V lost 1 base and J lost 0, with 8 bases in between. This CDR3 reads CASSLRETSYNEQFF. In DNA form, the CDR3 reads TGCGCCAGCAGCTTGAGGGAGACCTCCTACAATGAGCAGTTCTTC.

The CDR3 region is CASSESLGQGTEAFF. The CDR3 DNA follows: TGTGCCAGCAGTGAAAGTTTGGGTCAGGGCACTGAAGCTTTCTTT. The V and J genes are TRBV6-1 and TRBJ1-1, with a possible D match to TRBD1 (5 bases). V was trimmed by 2 bases and J by 4 bases, leaving 14 bases between them. Germline CDR1 reads MNHNS; CDR2 reads SASEGT. The CDR3 totals 15 residues.

This chain links TRBV11-3 with TRBJ1-2; possible D gene TRBD1, 6 bases. V lost 5 bases, J lost 3 bases, and 10 bases lay in between. Germline-derived CDR1 and CDR2 are SGHNT and YENEEA. The CDR3 sequence is 13 residues long. The CDR3 coding sequence is TGTGCCAGCAGCGTTACAGGGTACTATGGCTACACCTTC. Translating gives CASSVTGYYGYTF.

The chain recombines TRBV6-2 or TRBV6-3 with TRBJ2-1, with D possibly TRBD2 on 6 matching bases. V lost 0 bases to trimming and J lost 0 bases, with 9 bases between them. The V gene's germline CDR1 is MNHEY and CDR2 SVGEGT. CDR3 length: 16 amino acids. The CDR3 region has the DNA TGTGCCAGCAGTTACTCCGGGACTCTCTCCTACAATGAGCAGTTCTTC. It translates to CASSYSGTLSYNEQFF.